The clone carrying this T cell receptor (beta chain) was observed a few times. The data were produced by immunoSEQ multiplex PCR, yet TCRdb's version contains in-frame clones alone and is incomplete. The profile shows over a million clones, approximately 78% of them singletons. This sample is drawn from a study of shared clonotypes between healthy human individuals. Looked up from germline, CDR1 is DFQATT and CDR2 is SNEGSKA (reference sequence). This CDR3 contains 11 residues. V lost 3 bases and J lost 4, with 6 bases in between. This rearrangement joins TRBV20-1 to TRBJ1-2, with no clear D. This TCR came from a man between 18 and 29 years old in good health. Some clones in this sample may be carry-over from other donors' samples. Material: memory CD4+ T cells from PBMCs. Specified subset: CD45RA-negative fraction. The CDR3: CSARFIYGYTF. The CDR3, as DNA: TGCAGTGCTAGGTTCATCTATGGCTACACCTTC.